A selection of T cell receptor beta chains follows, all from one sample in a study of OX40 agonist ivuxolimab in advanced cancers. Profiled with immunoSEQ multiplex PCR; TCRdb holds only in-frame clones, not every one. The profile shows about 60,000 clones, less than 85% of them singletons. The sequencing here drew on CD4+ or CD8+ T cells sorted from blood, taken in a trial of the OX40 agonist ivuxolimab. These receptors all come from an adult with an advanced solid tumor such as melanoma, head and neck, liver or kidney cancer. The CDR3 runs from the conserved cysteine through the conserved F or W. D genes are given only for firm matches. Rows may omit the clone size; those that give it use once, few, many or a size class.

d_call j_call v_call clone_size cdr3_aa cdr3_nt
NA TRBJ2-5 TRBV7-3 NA CASSPHGAPIETQYF TGTGCCAGCAGCCCGCACGGGGCGCCTATAGAGACCCAGTACTTC
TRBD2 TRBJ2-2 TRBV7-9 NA CWNLAATGELFF TGCTGGAACCTAGCGGCCACCGGGGAGCTGTTTTTT
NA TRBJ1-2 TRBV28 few CASSSLTLPGNYGYTF TGTGCCAGCAGTTCCCTCACCCTCCCCGGAAACTATGGCTACACCTTC
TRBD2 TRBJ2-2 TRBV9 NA CASSVGGGVNTGELFF TGTGCCAGCAGCGTCGGCGGGGGTGTGAACACCGGGGAGCTGTTTTTT
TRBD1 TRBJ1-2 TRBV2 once CASSGEDRGMYGYTF TGTGCCAGCAGTGGGGAGGACAGGGGGATGTATGGCTACACCTTC
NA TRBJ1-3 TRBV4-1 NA CASSQDIGLAGGGNTIYF TGCGCCAGCAGCCAAGATATTGGGCTAGCGGGGGGTGGAAACACCATATATTTT
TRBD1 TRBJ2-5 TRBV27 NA CASSLAANRGETQYF TGTGCCAGCAGTCTCGCCGCTAACAGGGGAGAGACCCAGTACTTC
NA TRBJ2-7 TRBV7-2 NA CASSLAPISRAYEQYF TGTGCCAGCAGCTTAGCACCGATCTCCCGAGCCTACGAGCAGTACTTC
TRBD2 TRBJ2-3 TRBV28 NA CASSLSSGSGWNTQYF TGTGCCAGCAGTTTAAGTAGCGGGAGTGGATGGAATACGCAGTATTTT
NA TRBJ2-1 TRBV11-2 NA CASSLDGSPYNEQFF TGTGCCAGCAGCTTAGATGGTAGCCCCTACAATGAGCAGTTCTTC
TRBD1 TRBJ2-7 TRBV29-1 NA CSAGTDYEQYF TGCAGCGCCGGGACAGACTACGAGCAGTACTTC
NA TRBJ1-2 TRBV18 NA CASSPPSSGEVRGYTF TGTGCCAGCTCACCACCGTCTTCAGGGGAGGTGAGGGGCTACACCTTC
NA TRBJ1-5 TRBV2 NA CASSEKGGISNQPQHF TGTGCCAGCAGTGAAAAGGGAGGGATTAGCAATCAGCCCCAGCATTTT
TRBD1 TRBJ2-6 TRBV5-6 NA CASSWPRQGSGANVLTF TGTGCCAGCAGCTGGCCGAGACAGGGATCTGGGGCCAACGTCCTGACTTTC
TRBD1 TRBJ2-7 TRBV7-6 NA CASSLRQGSDEQYF TGTGCCAGCAGCTTAAGACAGGGCTCTGACGAGCAGTACTTC
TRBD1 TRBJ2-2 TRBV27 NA CASSLDGTGNTGELFF TGTGCCAGCAGTTTAGACGGGACAGGGAACACCGGGGAGCTGTTTTTT
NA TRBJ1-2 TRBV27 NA CASSFVGLSNYGYTF TGTGCCAGCAGTTTTGTAGGGTTATCTAACTATGGCTACACCTTC
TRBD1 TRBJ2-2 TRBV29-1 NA CSALGTEKNTGELFF TGCAGCGCGCTCGGGACAGAGAAAAACACCGGGGAGCTGTTTTTT
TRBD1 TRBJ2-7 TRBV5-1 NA CASSLSGTGSYEQYF TGCGCCAGCAGCTTGTCCGGGACAGGGTCCTACGAGCAGTACTTC
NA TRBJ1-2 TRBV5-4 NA CASSPGTGDYGYTF TGTGCCAGCAGCCCCGGGACGGGTGACTATGGCTACACCTTC
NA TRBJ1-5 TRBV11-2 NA CASSLDRGQPQHF TGTGCCAGCAGCTTAGATCGTGGACAGCCCCAGCATTTT
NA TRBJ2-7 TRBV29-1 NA CSVEGNGLRDYEQYF TGCAGCGTTGAAGGGAACGGGCTTCGGGACTACGAGCAGTACTTC